This T cell receptor (beta chain) was recorded in a study of molecular identifiers for immune sequencing clone quantification. Study summary: In replicates, RNA from approximately 20,000 or 100,000 naive CD8 cells was split five ways, four sequenced.

There are 17 residues in the CDR3. CDR1 is SNHLY, CDR2 FYNNEI, per germline. Trimming removed 5 bases at V and 0 bases at J, with 17 bases between. Naive CD8 T cells, phenotype CD8+CD4-CCR7+CD45RA+, were sorted. TCRdb re-derived calls from the PCR reads in MiXCR, one entry per CDR3 protein. The data contain about 54,000 distinct CDR3 sequences, less than 25% of them singletons. Specimen: naive CD8+ T cells from blood, with Jurkat cell RNA spiked in. The subset: FACS-sorted CD8+CD4-CCR7+CD45RA+ naive T cells. The receptor was derived from a human donor in good health. Some libraries in this study had Jurkat cell RNA spiked in. The chain links TRBV2 to TRBJ2-1; either TRBD1 or TRBD2 may supply D (5 bases each). CDR3 amino acids: CASSPLSSGSSYNEQFF. CDR3 bases: TGTGCCAGCAGTCCCCTTTCCTCAGGGAGCTCCTACAATGAGCAGTTCTTC.